The T cell receptor beta chain described here comes from a study of T cell repertoires in cytomegalovirus infection. Whole-study context: Public TCR beta signature analysis indicated the presence of both CMV infection and matching HLA type. Whole-study results and caveats: Cumulative frequency of public TCR beta families picked out carriers of CMV plus the relevant HLA. Dominant in the ex vivo response were TCR beta clonotypes restricted by HLA-C and specific for CMV.

This clonotype was detected ten times or more. Its target is not known. This CDR3 has 17 residues. V was pared by 2 bases and J by 4 bases, with 18 bases between. CDR1 and CDR2 from the germline V gene are LGHNA and YSLEER. TCRdb fed the reads into MiXCR, producing one record per CDR3 protein. The table lists under 100,000 distinct CDR3 sequences, less than 4.5% of them singletons. Sequencing was carried out using PBMCs. The chain joins TRBV4-3 to TRBJ1-5; weak D call: TRBD1 (6 bases). The receptor was isolated from a human donor in good health (CMV status not recorded). Some clones in this sample may be carry-over from other donors' samples. The DNA for the CDR3 is TGCGCCAGCAGCCAACATGCTCGACAGGCGGGGAATCAGCCCCAGCATTTT. Its translation is CASSQHARQAGNQPQHF.